This is a list of T cell receptor beta chains from one sample in a study of blood T cell repertoires in COVID-19. Data came from immunoSEQ multiplex PCR; TCRdb stores just in-frame clones and leaves some out. The sample lists over 250,000 clones, 80% to 90% occurring once. The sequenced sample consisted of peripheral blood. The source is a woman aged 45-65 years who had recovered from COVID-19. Each CDR3 is given with its conserved first and last residue. A D gene is named only where the DNA matches it firmly. For some rows the clone size is stated as once, few or many, or as a class when expanded; others skip it.

len	abundance	d_gene	v_gene	j_gene	CDR3nt	CDR3aa
17	few	TRBD1	TRBV5-8	TRBJ1-4	TGTGCCAGCAGCACGGGGACAGGGGGCTATATTAATGAAAAACTGTTTTTT	CASSTGTGGYINEKLFF
12	NA	TRBD1	TRBV19	TRBJ2-7	TGTGCCAGCCGACAGGGGTCCTACGAGCAGTACTTC	CASRQGSYEQYF
15	NA	TRBD1	TRBV18	TRBJ1-5	TGTGCCAGCTCACCACGGACAGGGTTGGATCAGCCCCAGCATTTT	CASSPRTGLDQPQHF
14	NA	NA	TRBV6-5	TRBJ1-2	TGTGCCAGCAGTTACTTCAGCGGGGGTAGTGGCTACACCTTC	CASSYFSGGSGYTF
16	few	NA	TRBV4-2	TRBJ1-2	TGTGCCAGCAGCCTAACACGACAGGATGGCAACTATGGCTACACCTTC	CASSLTRQDGNYGYTF
18	NA	NA	TRBV4-2	TRBJ2-3	TGTGCCAGCAGCCAAGAACTAAGGACAGCTACTAGCACAGATACGCAGTATTTT	CASSQELRTATSTDTQYF
18	NA	NA	TRBV7-5	TRBJ2-3	TGTGTCAGAAGCTTAGCTCCTTTCGACACTTCTAGCACAGATACGCAGTATTTT	CVRSLAPFDTSSTDTQYF
16	NA	TRBD2	TRBV5-4	TRBJ2-5	TGTGCCAGCAGACAGACTAGCGGGAGCCTCGGGGAGACCCAGTACTTC	CASRQTSGSLGETQYF
16	NA	TRBD1	TRBV28	TRBJ2-2	TGTGCCAGCAGGCGGACAGGGGCGGCGAACACCGGGGAGCTGTTTTTT	CASRRTGAANTGELFF
14	NA	NA	TRBV6-5	TRBJ1-3	TGTGCCAGCAGATCGCCGGGGGAGGGAAACACCATATATTTT	CASRSPGEGNTIYF
13	once	TRBD1	TRBV28	TRBJ1-2	TGTGCCAGCGGGGAGACAGGGAACTATGGCTACACCTTC	CASGETGNYGYTF
17	NA	TRBD2	TRBV5-1	TRBJ2-1	TGCGCCAGCAGCTTGCTCCCCCGGACTAGCGGGAACAATGAGCAGTTCTTC	CASSLLPRTSGNNEQFF
15	NA	TRBD1	TRBV18	TRBJ2-2	TGTGCCAGCTCACCATCCGGGACAGCCACCGGGGAGCTGTTTTTT	CASSPSGTATGELFF
15	few	TRBD2	TRBV11-2	TRBJ2-7	TGTGCCAGCAGCTTTACTAGCGGGGGATCGAACGAGCAGTACTTC	CASSFTSGGSNEQYF
12	NA	TRBD2	TRBV6-2/TRBV6-3	TRBJ2-7	TGTGCCAGCAGTTACGTCGGGGGGGAGCAGTACTTC	CASSYVGGEQYF
15	NA	NA	TRBV18	TRBJ1-1	TGTGCCAGCTCACCAGTGGCAGGGCGGGAGGTTGAAGCTTTCTTT	CASSPVAGREVEAFF
14	once	NA	TRBV2	TRBJ2-3	TGTGCCAGCAGTGTGATTTTGGGCGCAGATACGCAGTATTTT	CASSVILGADTQYF
17	NA	TRBD1	TRBV3-1/TRBV3-2	TRBJ1-4	TGTGCCAGCAGCCTTCGGACAGGGAAGGCAACTAATGAAAAACTGTTTTTT	CASSLRTGKATNEKLFF
15	NA	NA	TRBV28	TRBJ1-5	TGTGCCAGCAGCGCCTCAGGTGGCAACAATCAGCCCCAGCATTTT	CASSASGGNNQPQHF
14	once	TRBD1	TRBV24-1	TRBJ1-1	TGTGCCACCAGGGTGGACAGGGAAGACACTGAAGCTTTCTTT	CATRVDREDTEAFF
17	NA	TRBD1	TRBV5-1	TRBJ1-6	TGCGCCAGCAGCTTGGCCCACCCGACAGGGATAAATTCACCCCTCCACTTT	CASSLAHPTGINSPLHF
15	once	TRBD1	TRBV14	TRBJ1-1	TGTGCCAGCAGCCGACGGGACAGGGAGAACACTGAAGCTTTCTTT	CASSRRDRENTEAFF
14	NA	TRBD2	TRBV7-9	TRBJ2-2	TGTGCCAGCACCGTAGCGGGGACCACCGGGGAGCTGTTTTTT	CASTVAGTTGELFF
14	NA	TRBD1	TRBV18	TRBJ1-1	TGTGCCAGCTCACCATTACAGGGGGCGGCTGAAGCTTTCTTT	CASSPLQGAAEAFF
13	NA	TRBD1	TRBV7-2	TRBJ1-2	TGTGCCAGCAGCCGGGACAGAGACTATGGCTACACCTTC	CASSRDRDYGYTF
16	NA	TRBD2	TRBV4-2	TRBJ2-3	TGTGCCAGCAGCCAAGGCCCTAGCGGGGAGGCGGATACGCAGTATTTT	CASSQGPSGEADTQYF
15	NA	NA	TRBV28	TRBJ1-1	TGTGCCAGCATGGGTCCAGGGGCTTCGAACACTGAAGCTTTCTTT	CASMGPGASNTEAFF
13	NA	NA	TRBV2	TRBJ2-1	TGTGCCAGCAGTGAGGACAGCTACAATGAGCAGTTCTTC	CASSEDSYNEQFF
13	NA	TRBD2	TRBV11-2	TRBJ2-1	TGTGCCAGCAGTTTGGGACTAGGCAATGAGCAGTTCTTC	CASSLGLGNEQFF
15	NA	NA	TRBV7-9	TRBJ1-1	TGTGCCAGCAGCGGAACGACAGCTCAGGGGACTGAAGCTTTCTTT	CASSGTTAQGTEAFF
12	once	TRBD1	TRBV28	TRBJ1-2	TGTGCCAGCAGTTCAGGGGGTCACGGCTACACCTTC	CASSSGGHGYTF